These 30 T cell receptor beta chains share one sample of origin, sequenced in a study of shared clonotypes between healthy human individuals. Measured with immunoSEQ multiplex PCR; TCRdb has only the in-frame clones, and not every one. The sample contains over a million clones, approximately 98% of which appear only once. What was sequenced was naive CD4+ T cells sorted from blood. Noted subset: CD45RA+ positively selected. The origin of the receptors is a man aged 25-45 years in good health.

The V and J genes are TRBV19 and TRBJ2-1; no definite D call. CDR1 and CDR2 from the germline V gene are LNHDA and SQIVND (reference sequence). V was shortened by 9 bases and J by 2 bases, with 11 bases between the two germline ends. CDR3 length: 13 amino acids. The CDR3 loop reads CASSLGAYNEQFF. CDR3 nucleotides: TGTGCCAGCTCCCTTGGGGCCTACAATGAGCAGTTCTTC.

The genes are TRBV21-1 and TRBJ2-1; the table's D gene call, TRBD2, was not cross checked with the DNA. TRBV21-1 is listed as a pseudogene. This CDR3 has 15 residues. CDR3 nucleotide sequence: TGTGCCAGCAGCAAAGTCCGGGGCTCCTACAATGAGCAGTTCTTC. This translates into CASSKVRGSYNEQFF.

The chain has TRBV28 and TRBJ1-1, with 9 bases that match TRBD1. CDR1 is MDHEN and CDR2 is SYDVKM in the germline V gene. The CDR3 has 13 residues. Trimming took 8 bases from V and 2 from J; bases not matched to a gene: 3. The CDR3 coding sequence is TGTGCCAGCCCGGGACAGGGAAACACTGAAGCTTTCTTT. Translation: CASPGQGNTEAFF.

The chain couples TRBV11-3 to TRBJ2-3; no definite D call. Germline CDR1 reads SGHNT; CDR2 reads YENEEA. The CDR3 is 15 residues long. Trimming stripped 1 base from V and 6 bases from J, with 14 bases between. The CDR3 DNA is TGTGCCAGCAGCTTAGGATCCAGCCCCGGGGATACGCAGTATTTT. It encodes CASSLGSSPGDTQYF. The complete variable domain, with remaining parts taken from reference TRBV11-3 and TRBJ2-3, reads EAGVVQSPRYKIIEKKQPVAFWCNPISGHNTLYWYLQNLGQGPELLIRYENEEAVDDSQLPKDRFSAERLKGVDSTLKIQPAELGDSAVYLCASSLGSSPGDTQYFGPGTRLTVL.

Comments on this clone: Other DNA sequences within the sample encode an identical CDR3. The V call is TRBV5-1, the J call TRBJ1-2, with D perhaps TRBD1 (5 bases). This CDR3 is 12 amino acids long. Trimming removed 5 bases from V and 4 bases from J, with 9 bases in between. Germline assignment: CDR1 SGHRS and CDR2 YFSETQ. The CDR3: CASSSDSYGYTF. The CDR3 nucleotides are TGCGCCAGCAGTTCCGACAGCTATGGCTACACCTTC.

This clone was detected only once. The CDR3 DNA reads as TGTGCCATCAGTGACGTGGGAACCGACCAAAGCATTCAGTACTTC. This encodes CAISDVGTDQSIQYF. The chain recombines TRBV10-3 with TRBJ2-4; no definite D call. The CDR3 spans 15 residues. The germline V and J ends were trimmed by 3 bases and 9 bases, with 18 bases remaining between them. CDR1 is ENHRY and CDR2 is SYGVKD in the germline V gene.

This clone has just one count. The chain recombines TRBV11-2 with TRBJ2-1, with TRBD2 identical over 10 bases. The germline gives CDR1 SGHAT, CDR2 FQNNGV. V dropped 7 bases and J dropped 9; count of bases not matched to a gene: 9. The CDR3 contains 14 residues. CDR3 in amino acids: CASNKREGRGEQFF. The DNA for the CDR3 is TGTGCCAGCAACAAGCGGGAGGGCCGCGGTGAGCAGTTCTTC.

A single count supports this clone. CDR3 sequence reads: CASMVGRGRTYEQYF. The CDR3 coding sequence is TGTGCCAGCATGGTCGGCAGGGGGCGCACGTACGAGCAGTACTTC. The V and J genes are TRBV6-1 and TRBJ2-7, with TRBD1 matching over 8 bases. This CDR3 spans 15 amino acids. Germline values: CDR1 MNHNS, CDR2 SASEGT. Losses at the gene ends were 7 bases for V and 4 bases for J; bases not matched to a gene: 12.

The V and J genes are TRBV19 and TRBJ2-7; D gene uncertain. This CDR3 has 12 residues. The V and J ends lost 0 bases and 3 bases respectively, with 3 bases between them. Germline V CDR1 and CDR2: LNHDA, SQIVND (reference sequence). The CDR3 bases are TGTGCCAGTAGTATAGAGGGCTACGAGCAGTACTTC. Its translation: CASSIEGYEQYF.

The chain combines TRBV29-1 with TRBJ2-7; D is possibly TRBD1 or TRBD2 (5 bases each). Germline V lookup: CDR1 SQVTM, CDR2 ANQGSEA. The CDR3 spans 15 residues. The V and J ends lost 4 bases and 3 bases respectively, with 19 bases between them. For the CDR3, the DNA is TGCAGCGTTGCACTTAACGTGGGGGTCGTCTACGAGCAGTACTTC. This codes for CSVALNVGVVYEQYF.

The gene calls are TRBV6-5 and TRBJ1-4; no firm D call. V was shortened by 5 bases and J by 5 bases, with 6 bases between the two germline ends. The CDR3 sequence is 12 residues long. From germline, CDR1 is MNHEY and CDR2 SVGAGI. CDR3 sequence (DNA): TGTGCCAGCAGTCACGGAAATGAAAAACTGTTTTTT. Its translation: CASSHGNEKLFF.

The rearrangement links TRBV5-1 to TRBJ2-7, with unresolved D. Germline CDR1 and CDR2: SGHRS and YFSETQ. Deletions cut 4 bases from V and 0 bases from J, with 14 bases between. This CDR3 region has 15 residues. The CDR3 coding sequence is TGCGCCAGCAGCCCTATGAGAAGTAGCTCCTACGAGCAGTACTTC. Protein product: CASSPMRSSSYEQYF.

The chain recombines TRBV19 with TRBJ1-2, with D maybe TRBD1 (5 bases). The germline CDR1 and CDR2 sequences are LNHDA and SQIVND (reference sequence). Trimming stripped 1 base from V and 9 bases from J, with 15 bases between. The CDR3 is made up of 14 amino acids. The CDR3 bases are TGTGCCAGTAGTATAGGAGTTCGTCAGGGCAGCTACACCTTC. Translated: CASSIGVRQGSYTF. Full variable domain (missing parts from reference TRBV19 and TRBJ1-2): DGGITQSPKYLFRKEGQNVTLSCEQNLNHDAMYWYRQDPGQGLRLIYYSQIVNDFQKGDIAEGYSVSREKKESFPLTVTSAQKNPTAFYLCASSIGVRQGSYTFGSGTRLTVV.

The chain joins TRBV28 to TRBJ2-5; D tentatively fits TRBD1 or TRBD2 (5 bases each). With 2 bases removed from V and 5 bases from J, the gap between germline ends came to 9 bases. In germline, CDR1 is MDHEN, CDR2 SYDVKM. The CDR3 covers 13 residues. The DNA for the CDR3 is TGTGCCAGCAGTTTAAGAGGGACGGAGACCCAGTACTTC. Translating gives CASSLRGTETQYF.

This sequence joins TRBV19 and TRBJ2-7, with D perhaps TRBD1 (6 bases). The CDR3 totals 15 residues. In germline, CDR1 is LNHDA, CDR2 SQIVND (reference sequence). V lost 7 bases and J 3 bases, leaving 19 bases between the germline ends. The CDR3 sequence is CASTQYGRGVYEQYF. In DNA form, the CDR3 reads TGTGCCAGTACCCAATACGGCAGGGGTGTCTACGAGCAGTACTTC.

The CDR3 here is CAITDRGTYEQYF. The CDR3 DNA is TGTGCCATCACTGACAGGGGTACCTACGAGCAGTACTTC. This rearrangement joins TRBV10-3 to TRBJ2-7, with TRBD1 identical over 8 bases. The length of the CDR3 is 13 residues. J lost 2 bases, V lost 7 bases, and 4 bases had no gene match. Germline V gene data show CDR1 as ENHRY and CDR2 as SYGVKD.

This sequence joins TRBV28 and TRBJ2-2; 7 bases agree with TRBD2. This CDR3 contains 16 residues. Trimming removed 4 bases from V and 4 bases from J; junction bases left unmatched: 9. Germline V gene data show CDR1 as MDHEN and CDR2 as SYDVKM. The CDR3: CASSSLGGRGTGELFF. For the CDR3, the DNA is TGTGCCAGCAGTTCCCTAGGTGGGAGGGGCACCGGGGAGCTGTTTTTT.

V usage is TRBV7-3 and J usage is TRBJ2-5; possibly TRBD2 for D (5 bases). The CDR3 covers 13 residues. The V end lost 3 bases, the J end lost 4 bases, and 9 bases lay between the germline ends. CDR1 and CDR2 (germline): SGHTA, FQGTGA. The CDR3 loop reads CASSFGLGETQYF. The CDR3 region has the DNA TGTGCCAGCAGCTTTGGACTGGGAGAGACCCAGTACTTC. The full variable domain, rest sourced from reference TRBV7-3 and TRBJ2-5, is GAGVSQTPSNKVTEKGKYVELRCDPISGHTALYWYRQSLGQGPEFLIYFQGTGAADDSGLPNDRFFAVRPEGSVSTLKIQRTERGDSAVYLCASSFGLGETQYFGPGTRLLVL.

The chain has TRBV11-3 and TRBJ2-1; 7 bases fit TRBD2. CDR1 is SGHNT, CDR2 YENEEA, per germline. The trim removed 0 bases at V and 2 bases at J, leaving 7 bases unmatched. The length of the CDR3 is 17 residues. As DNA, the CDR3 is TGTGCCAGCAGCTTAGATCGGGCTAGCGGTCCCTACAATGAGCAGTTCTTC. As protein: CASSLDRASGPYNEQFF.

V is TRBV2 and J is TRBJ2-1; 13 positions match TRBD2. J gave up 0 bases and V 5 bases, and 7 bases lay outside the gene matches. Germline CDR1 SNHLY, CDR2 FYNNEI. The CDR3 is 18 residues long. Here the CDR3 reads CASSRTSGSLSSYNEQFF. The CDR3 DNA sequence: TGTGCCAGCAGTAGGACTAGCGGGAGCCTGAGCTCCTACAATGAGCAGTTCTTC.

The chain couples TRBV27 to TRBJ1-4; no firm D call. V lost 5 bases and J 0 bases, leaving 7 bases between the germline ends. Germline V gene sequence: CDR1 MNHEY, CDR2 SMNVEV (reference sequence). This CDR3 contains 14 residues. CDR3 amino acids: CASSKTPTNEKLFF. The CDR3, as DNA: TGTGCCAGCAGTAAGACACCAACTAATGAAAAACTGTTTTTT.

The genes are TRBV4-1 and TRBJ2-7; 11 nucleotides align to TRBD1. The CDR3 runs to 20 residues. Losses at the gene ends were 4 bases for V and 3 bases for J; bases not matched to a gene: 20. Looked up from germline, CDR1 is MGHRA and CDR2 is YSYEKL. CDR3 in DNA: TGCGCCAGCAGCCCAAGCTCCGCCTTCCGGACAGGGGGCCTAAGCTACGAGCAGTACTTC. Protein product: CASSPSSAFRTGGLSYEQYF.

This chain joins TRBV5-1 and TRBJ2-1, with TRBD2 matching 15 bases. With 2 bases clipped from V and 8 bases from J, the junction kept 11 bases outside the gene matches. The CDR3 spans 18 residues. Looked up from germline, CDR1 is SGHRS and CDR2 is YFSETQ. Here the CDR3 DNA reads TGCGCCAGCAGCTTTGGCGGACTAGCGGGAGGGCATGTAGATGAGCAGTTCTTC. Its protein is CASSFGGLAGGHVDEQFF.

This chain joins TRBV27 and TRBJ2-7, with 10 bases lining up with TRBD2. Losses at the gene ends were 5 bases for V and 0 bases for J; bases not matched to a gene: 19. In germline, CDR1 is MNHEY, CDR2 SMNVEV (reference sequence). The CDR3 runs 20 residues. In DNA, the CDR3 is TGTGCCAGCAGTCCAACGCCCCCTCGACTAGCGGGTCTAAGCTCCTACGAGCAGTACTTC. This gives the protein CASSPTPPRLAGLSSYEQYF.

With regard to this clone: This sample also contains other DNA sequences that code for the same CDR3. CDR3 DNA sequence: TGTGCCAGCAGTCTTACCTACAATGAGCAGTTCTTC. Translated: CASSLTYNEQFF. V gene TRBV28 combines with J gene TRBJ2-1; unclear D gene. From germline, CDR1 is MDHEN and CDR2 SYDVKM. V was pared by 5 bases and J by 2 bases, with 4 bases between. This CDR3 region has 12 residues.

This chain uses TRBV6-5 with TRBJ2-1; D might be TRBD2 (6 bases). This CDR3 is built from 14 residues. Per the germline V gene, CDR1 is MNHEY and CDR2 is SVGAGI. Trimming stripped 4 bases from V and 3 bases from J, with 10 bases between. The DNA of the CDR3 is TGTGCCAGCAGTTTGGGGGGTTTCTACAATGAGCAGTTCTTC. Its translation is CASSLGGFYNEQFF.

The chain carries TRBV27 and TRBJ1-2; TRBD1 matches at 7 bases. With 3 bases clipped from V and 6 bases from J, the junction kept 4 bases outside the gene matches. The CDR3 extends over 13 amino acids. CDR1 is MNHEY, CDR2 SMNVEV, per germline (reference sequence). Here the CDR3 reads CASSFKGADGYTF. CDR3 DNA sequence: TGTGCCAGCAGTTTTAAGGGGGCGGATGGCTACACCTTC.

The CDR3 coding sequence is TGCAGCGGTGGGACAGGGGAAGGGGAGACCCAGTACTTC. It is translated as CSGGTGEGETQYF. The genes are TRBV29-1 and TRBJ2-5, with 10 positions matching TRBD1. After removal of 7 bases from V and 5 bases from J, the junction contained 7 bases not matched to a gene. CDR1 SQVTM and CDR2 ANQGSEA come from the germline V gene. The CDR3 has 13 residues. Using reference TRBV29-1 and TRBJ2-5 for the parts outside the CDR3, the full variable domain is SAVISQKPSRDICQRGTSLTIQCQVDSQVTMMFWYRQQPGQSLTLIATANQGSEATYESGFVIDKFPISRPNLTFSTLTVSNMSPEDSSIYLCSGGTGEGETQYFGPGTRLLVL.

The chain combines TRBV7-2 with TRBJ1-1; D perhaps matches TRBD1 (6 bases). Germline CDR1 reads SGHTA; CDR2 reads FQGNSA. V shed 2 bases and J shed 6 bases, with 13 bases lying between them. CDR3 size: 14 residues. CDR3 loop: CASSLLWTEAEAFF. CDR3 sequence (DNA): TGTGCCAGCAGCTTACTTTGGACAGAAGCTGAAGCTTTCTTT.

This chain connects TRBV7-3 to TRBJ2-1; a possible D gene is TRBD2 (5 bases). Germline V gene data show CDR1 as SGHTA and CDR2 as FQGTGA. Trimming shortened V by 6 bases and J by 10 bases, and 10 bases separated the two germline ends. This CDR3 comprises 11 residues. CDR3 in amino acids: CASSSGSEQFF. DNA for the CDR3: TGTGCCAGCAGTTCGGGAAGCGAGCAGTTCTTC.